This is a list of T cell receptor beta chains from one sample in a study of T-cell reconstitution after alpha-beta-depleted transplantation in children. Using its own MiXCR run on the PCR reads, TCRdb lists one record per CDR3 protein. The sample consists of fewer than 85,000 distinct CDR3 sequences, 13% to 15% of them appearing once. The sequencing used PBMCs, mostly from graft donor cells, collected 180 days after TCRalphabeta/CD19-depleted stem cell transplant. These receptors all come from a male patient aged 2-10 years who had a stem cell transplant for acute lymphoblastic leukemia, so the T cells may come from the graft donor. The CDR3 runs from the conserved cysteine through the conserved F or W. D genes are given only for firm matches. Clone size is not always given. Where it is, it says once, few, many or a class for expanded clones.

few,TRBD2,TRBV5-1,TRBJ2-1,TGCGCCAGCAGATGGAGCGGGGGCACCTACAATGAGCAGTTCTTC,CASRWSGGTYNEQFF
NA,NA,TRBV5-1,TRBJ2-1,TGCGCCAGCAGCTTGGTACAGCGGGCTATCTCCTACAATGAGCAGTTCTTC,CASSLVQRAISYNEQFF
NA,NA,TRBV5-6,TRBJ1-2,TGTGCCAGCAGCTTCGAGAGGGTAAACTATGGCTACACCTTC,CASSFERVNYGYTF
few,NA,TRBV7-2,TRBJ2-3,TGTGCCAGCAGCCCTAACAGACGAGAGTATTTT,CASSPNRREYF
few,NA,TRBV7-2,TRBJ2-3,TGTGCCAGCAGCTTAGCGCTGACAGGACCCACAGATACGCAGTATTTT,CASSLALTGPTDTQYF
NA,TRBD2,TRBV25-1,TRBJ2-1,TGTGCCAGCAGTGAATATTTTGGGGGGGTCAACAATGAGCAGTTCTTC,CASSEYFGGVNNEQFF
few,NA,TRBV20-1,TRBJ1-6,TGCAGTGCTAGGAGCTCCTATAATTCACCCCTCCACTTT,CSARSSYNSPLHF
many,TRBD1,TRBV10-3,TRBJ2-5,TGTGCCGCTTCTACTCCGGGACAGGGGAAGACCCAGTACTTC,CAASTPGQGKTQYF
many,TRBD2,TRBV5-6,TRBJ2-1,TGTGCCAGCAGCCCAGCGGGAGGGCCCTACAATGAGCAGTTCTTC,CASSPAGGPYNEQFF
NA,NA,TRBV7-2,TRBJ1-2,TGTGCCAGCAGCTTAGGCGGCAGAAGGGGGTATGGCTACACCTTC,CASSLGGRRGYGYTF
NA,NA,TRBV7-2,TRBJ2-5,TGTGCCAGCAGCTTAGTGTCAGGAACTAAAGAGACCCAGTACTTC,CASSLVSGTKETQYF
few,NA,TRBV5-1,TRBJ1-2,TGCGCCAGCAGCTTGGGCGGACGGATTAACTATGGCTACACCTTC,CASSLGGRINYGYTF
few,NA,TRBV6-2/TRBV6-3,TRBJ2-5,TGTGCCAGCAGTTATCTTCGGGGGACCACTCAAGAGACCCAGTACTTC,CASSYLRGTTQETQYF
NA,TRBD2,TRBV6-1,TRBJ2-5,TGTGCCAGCACCCGAAGACTAGCGGGGGGTCCCGAAGAGACCCAGTACTTC,CASTRRLAGGPEETQYF
many,TRBD2,TRBV6-1,TRBJ2-3,TGTGCCAGCAGCTTCCTAGCGGGCGCCCTGAGAGATACGCAGTATTTT,CASSFLAGALRDTQYF
few,NA,TRBV28,TRBJ2-5,TGTGCCAGCAGTTTAGGAACTATCCAAGAGACCCAGTACTTC,CASSLGTIQETQYF
NA,NA,TRBV20-1,TRBJ1-1,TGCAGAGGGGGGGTGGGATCTGCCTTGAGCACTGAAGCTTTCTTT,CRGGVGSALSTEAFF
once,TRBD2,TRBV28,TRBJ2-5,TGTGCCAGCACCCAAGGGACTAGCAAACAAGAGACCCAGTACTTC,CASTQGTSKQETQYF
NA,NA,TRBV5-1,TRBJ1-6,TGCGCCAGCAGCGTGACCGACAGGTCATGGAATTCACCCCTTCACTTT,CASSVTDRSWNSPLHF
many,TRBD2,TRBV6-5,TRBJ2-1,TGTGCCAGCAGTTACGTGTGGGGTGGGGGGGAGGAGCAGTTCTTC,CASSYVWGGGEEQFF
NA,NA,TRBV5-4,TRBJ2-2,TGTGCCAGCAGCTTCGGGGGTCCGAACACCGGGGAGCTGTTTTTT,CASSFGGPNTGELFF
few,NA,TRBV20-1,TRBJ1-6,TGCAGTGCTAGTACTAACACAGGGTCGGGATCACCCCTCCACTTT,CSASTNTGSGSPLHF
few,TRBD1,TRBV6-1,TRBJ2-5,TGTGCCAGCAGACCCGGGACAGGGAACGAGACCCAGTACTTC,CASRPGTGNETQYF
NA,NA,TRBV7-3,TRBJ2-5,TGTGCCAGCAGCAAGGGACTGAGAGGCGAAGAGACCCAGTACTTC,CASSKGLRGEETQYF
NA,NA,TRBV6-1,TRBJ2-2,TGTGCCAGCATACCGGAGCTAAAATGGGCCGGGGAGCTGTTTTTT,CASIPELKWAGELFF
NA,TRBD1,TRBV5-1,TRBJ1-6,TGCGCCAACCCGGACAGGGTAATCCACTTT,CANPDRVIHF
many,NA,TRBV5-4,TRBJ1-2,TGTGCCAGCAGCTTGACCATCGGTGGCTACACCTTC,CASSLTIGGYTF
few,NA,TRBV7-2,TRBJ1-2,TGTGCCAGCAGCTTAGTAGAGGGTGTGAGGGGCTACACCTTC,CASSLVEGVRGYTF